This entry lists 10 T cell receptor beta chains sequenced from one sample in a study of IL-17A CD8 T cells in psoriatic arthritis synovium. Synovial fluid was aspirated from actively inflamed joints of psoriatic arthritis patients. Only in-frame clones appear in the TCRdb table, and some are missing; sequencing was by immunoSEQ multiplex PCR. The sample carries around 1,700 clones, 60% to 80% recorded once. Sequences were obtained from memory CD8+ T cells from synovial fluid. Subset: bulk memory CD8+ T cells (CD45RA-CD27+/- and CD45RA+CD27-). The receptors shown here come from a human donor with psoriatic arthritis.

The V and J genes are TRBV19 and TRBJ2-2; D gene ambiguous. This CDR3 has 11 residues. Germline V gene lookup returns CDR1 LNHDA and CDR2 SQIVND (reference sequence). The germline V and J ends were trimmed by 5 bases and 7 bases, with 5 bases remaining between them. The CDR3 sequence: CASSPVGELFF. The CDR3 DNA reads as TGTGCCAGTAGTCCGGTCGGGGAGCTGTTTTTT.

This sequence joins TRBV5-6 and TRBJ2-7, with D uncertain. V lost 4 bases, J lost 1 base, and 9 bases lay in between. This CDR3 is 13 amino acids long. From germline, CDR1 is SGHDT and CDR2 YYEEEE. CDR3 sequence (DNA): TGTGCCAGCAGCCTTAACCCTTCCTACGAGCAGTACTTC. This encodes CASSLNPSYEQYF.

The V call is TRBV27, the J call TRBJ2-7; 8 bases fit TRBD1. Trimming cost V 5 bases and J 9 bases; bases outside gene matches: 9. This CDR3 contains 13 residues. Germline CDR1 reads MNHEY; CDR2 reads SMNVEV (reference sequence). The CDR3 region has the DNA TGTGCCAGCAGTCAGGGGGCTCGGTTCGCGCAGTACTTC. Translated: CASSQGARFAQYF.

Sample share makes this clone large. The rearrangement uses TRBV7-6 and TRBJ2-7; D not resolved. Trimming removed 6 bases at V and 3 bases at J, with 12 bases between. CDR1 and CDR2 from the germline V gene are SGHVS and FNYEAQ. The CDR3 loop spans 13 amino acids. The CDR3 protein is CASSKGPNYEQYF. CDR3 sequence (DNA): TGTGCCAGCAGTAAAGGGCCCAACTACGAGCAGTACTTC.

The chain is built from TRBV29-1 and TRBJ2-1; 9 bases align to TRBD1. CDR3 size: 16 residues. Unmatched junction bases numbered 10, after V lost 3 bases and J lost 4 bases. Germline lookup yields CDR1 SQVTM and CDR2 ANQGSEA. CDR3 nucleotides: TGCAGCGTTGAGGTTATTGGACAGGGGATTTACAATGAGCAGTTCTTC. Its protein is CSVEVIGQGIYNEQFF.

The rearrangement uses TRBV5-8 and TRBJ2-5; D not certain. Germline assignment: CDR1 SGHTS and CDR2 YDEGEE. This CDR3 has 13 amino acids. Trimming shortened V by 0 bases and J by 5 bases, and 8 bases separated the two germline ends. The CDR3 DNA follows: TGTGCCAGCAGCTTGGGCACCCAGGAGACCCAGTACTTC. Translating it yields CASSLGTQETQYF.

This clone rates as large (0.1 to 1%). This sequence joins TRBV6-5 and TRBJ2-2, with D possibly matching TRBD2 (6 bases). The CDR3 has 15 amino acids. The V end lost 10 bases, the J end lost 3 bases, and 18 bases lay between the germline ends. The germline CDR1 and CDR2 sequences are MNHEY and SVGAGI. The CDR3 here is CATYDSGYYTGELFF. The CDR3 DNA follows: TGTGCCACCTACGATAGCGGCTATTACACCGGGGAGCTGTTTTTT.

The CDR3 is CASSLGQGRNGYTF. DNA for the CDR3: TGTGCCAGCAGCCTGGGACAGGGAAGGAATGGCTACACCTTC. The chain recombines TRBV16 with TRBJ1-2; 9 bases agree with TRBD1. This CDR3 has 14 residues. The V segment lost 4 bases and the J segment 6 bases; nucleotides outside the gene matches: 6. From germline, CDR1 is KGHSY and CDR2 FQNENV.

By sample fraction, this clone is large (0.1 to 1%). The chain employs TRBV9 and TRBJ2-5; the match to TRBD1 covers 11 bases. CDR1 is SGDLS, CDR2 YYNGEE, per germline. The CDR3 spans 17 residues. V lost 4 bases to trimming and J lost 0 bases; unmatched junction nucleotides: 8. CDR3 protein: CASSPRWGQGDQETQYF. The CDR3 DNA reads TGTGCCAGCAGCCCCCGATGGGGACAGGGGGACCAAGAGACCCAGTACTTC.

The gene calls are TRBV25-1 and TRBJ2-7; the D gene could be TRBD1 or TRBD2 (5 bases each). Germline loops: CDR1 MGHDK, CDR2 SYGVNS. The CDR3 length is 15 residues. Trimming removed 4 bases at V and 3 bases at J, with 16 bases between. The CDR3 DNA is TGTGCCAGCAGTGGCTGGGACCTCCGTAACTACGAGCAGTACTTC. This gives the protein CASSGWDLRNYEQYF.